The 3 T cell receptor beta chains listed next were all sequenced from one sample in a study of OX40 agonist ivuxolimab in advanced cancers. This table comes from immunoSEQ multiplex PCR, and its TCRdb copy is limited to in-frame clones, with some not included. The table records 75,000 to 80,000 clones, around four fifths of them present only once. This specimen consisted of CD4+ or CD8+ T cells sorted from blood, obtained in a trial of the OX40 agonist ivuxolimab. All receptors come from an adult with an advanced solid tumor such as melanoma, head and neck, liver or kidney cancer.

The chain employs TRBV19 and TRBJ1-2, with TRBD1 matching over 10 bases. Looked up from germline, CDR1 is LNHDA and CDR2 is SQIVND (reference sequence). The CDR3 covers 15 residues. V was clipped by 4 bases and J by 4 bases; unmatched bases: 6. This CDR3 reads CASSRGGTGVYGYTF. The CDR3 bases are TGTGCCAGTAGTAGGGGAGGGACAGGGGTCTATGGCTACACCTTC.

The chain combines TRBV6-5 with TRBJ1-1, with D possibly TRBD1 on 5 matching bases. The length of the CDR3 is 14 residues. V lost 4 bases, J lost 1 base, and 10 bases lay in between. CDR1 and CDR2 (germline): MNHEY, SVGAGI. The CDR3 DNA reads as TGTGCCAGCAGTTTTCAGGGACCGAACACTGAAGCTTTCTTT. It codes for CASSFQGPNTEAFF.

About this clone: At the DNA level, this CDR3 is encoded by other sequences in the same sample as well. This chain joins TRBV2 and TRBJ2-1, with 11 bases that match TRBD2. The CDR3 covers 13 residues. Germline CDR1 and CDR2: SNHLY and FYNNEI. V gave up 7 bases and J gave up 9 bases; unmatched junction bases: 5. The CDR3 here is CASTLAGAGEQFF. The CDR3 DNA follows: TGTGCCAGCACACTAGCGGGAGCCGGTGAGCAGTTCTTC.